This T cell receptor (beta chain) was retrieved from a study of cytomegalovirus exposure and HLA in healthy donors. Study-level background: Inside one of the first data releases sat around 80 million unique TCRs taken from HLA-typed donors.

Germline V gene sequence: CDR1 LGHNA, CDR2 YNFKEQ. There are 14 residues in the CDR3. V dropped 4 bases and J dropped 0 bases, with 10 bases sitting between them. As for this clone: The antigen is undetermined.

Primers included in the PCR were 60 Vbeta and 13 Jbeta primers. Assay used: immunoSEQ multiplex PCR; TCRdb lists only in-frame clones, some missing. The sample holds 150,000 to 200,000 clones, 77% seen once. Notes on the study in general: It has been reported that TCR beta sequences accurately predicted the HLA-A and HLA-B alleles of most subjects.

Source material: PBMCs. This clonotype originated in a woman younger than 45 in good health and CMV-seropositive. The chain couples TRBV4-2 to TRBJ2-7; D gene uncertain. The CDR3 DNA reads TGTGCCAGCAGCCCCGATCGCGGCTCCTACGAGCAGTACTTC. It is translated as CASSPDRGSYEQYF.